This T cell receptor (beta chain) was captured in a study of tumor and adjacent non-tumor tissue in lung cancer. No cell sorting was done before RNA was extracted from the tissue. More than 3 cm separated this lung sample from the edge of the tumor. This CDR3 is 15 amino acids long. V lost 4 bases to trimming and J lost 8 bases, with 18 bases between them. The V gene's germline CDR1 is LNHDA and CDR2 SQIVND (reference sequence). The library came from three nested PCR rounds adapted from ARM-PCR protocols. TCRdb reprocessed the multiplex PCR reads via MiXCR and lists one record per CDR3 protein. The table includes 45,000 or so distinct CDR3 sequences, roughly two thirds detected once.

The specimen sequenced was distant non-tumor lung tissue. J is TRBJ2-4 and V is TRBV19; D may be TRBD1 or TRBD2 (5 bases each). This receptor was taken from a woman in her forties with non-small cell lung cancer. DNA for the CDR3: TGTGCCAGTAGTACGTCGGGACGGACGATTCACATTCAGTACTTC. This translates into CASSTSGRTIHIQYF.